One and the same sample provided the 25 T cell receptor beta chains below, sequenced in a study of shared clonotypes between healthy human individuals. Repertoires were generated with immunoSEQ multiplex PCR, while TCRdb's copy carries only in-frame clones and drops some. The sample shows millions of clones, around nine tenths of them seen only once. Sequencing was performed on naive CD4+ T cells sorted from blood. Described subset: CD45RA+ positively selected. The receptors shown here come from a man between 18 and 35 years old in good health.

CDR3 in DNA: TGTGCCAGCAGCCCTGCCGCGACGGTAGATACGCAGTATTTT. Translating gives CASSPAATVDTQYF. The chain links TRBV5-6 to TRBJ2-3, with D unclear. The germline V gene has CDR1 SGHDT and CDR2 YYEEEE. With 4 bases removed from V and 5 bases from J, the gap between germline ends came to 14 bases. There are 14 residues in the CDR3. The full variable domain, rest sourced from reference TRBV5-6 and TRBJ2-3, is DAGVTQSPTHLIKTRGQQVTLRCSPKSGHDTVSWYQQALGQGPQFIFQYYEEEERQRGNFPDRFSGHQFPNYSSELNVNALLLGDSALYLCASSPAATVDTQYFGPGTRLTVL.

This chain connects TRBV9 to TRBJ2-4; TRBD2 aligns across 13 bases. CDR3 length equals 16 residues. Germline loops: CDR1 SGDLS, CDR2 YYNGEE. The V segment lost 4 bases and the J segment 0 bases; nucleotides outside the gene matches: 1. CDR3 sequence reads: CASSRTSGGAKNIQYF. The CDR3 region has the DNA TGTGCCAGCAGCCGGACTAGCGGGGGAGCCAAAAACATTCAGTACTTC. Supplemented by reference TRBV9 and TRBJ2-4, the full variable domain reads DSGVTQTPKHLITATGQRVTLRCSPRSGDLSVYWYQQSLDQGLQFLIQYYNGEERAKGNILERFSAQQFPDLHSELNLSSLELGDSALYFCASSRTSGGAKNIQYFGAGTRLSVL.

Details on this clone: Other DNA sequences of this sample code for an identical CDR3. This chain links TRBV6-5 with TRBJ1-1; TRBD1 is a possible D gene (6 bases). The V end was cut by 3 bases, the J end by 11 bases, with 10 bases between. The CDR3 runs 11 residues. From germline, CDR1 is MNHEY and CDR2 SVGAGI. CDR3 protein: CASSYAGAAFF. The CDR3 DNA reads as TGTGCCAGCAGTTATGCAGGGGCGGCTTTCTTT.

The chain uses TRBV29-1 and TRBJ1-1, with 10 bases identical to TRBD1. V dropped 6 bases and J dropped 1; count of bases not matched to a gene: 5. Germline CDR1 SQVTM, CDR2 ANQGSEA. The CDR3 extends over 14 amino acids. This CDR3 is CSVDRGKQNTEAFF. In DNA form, the CDR3 reads TGCAGCGTGGACAGGGGGAAACAGAACACTGAAGCTTTCTTT.

This clone was found a few times. The V and J genes are TRBV19 and TRBJ1-4; D possibly corresponds to TRBD1 (5 bases). V dropped 4 bases and J dropped 4 bases, with 10 bases sitting between them. Germline values: CDR1 LNHDA, CDR2 SQIVND (reference sequence). The CDR3 spans 14 residues. CDR3 nucleotides: TGTGCCAGTAGTAAGGCAGGGATTAATGAAAAACTGTTTTTT. Protein product: CASSKAGINEKLFF.

This chain connects TRBV7-9 to TRBJ2-5; D not resolved. This CDR3 is built from 14 residues. CDR1 and CDR2 (germline): SEHNR, FQNEAQ (reference sequence). Trimming cost V 5 bases and J 3 bases, with 13 bases left between them. The CDR3 region is CASSPSGLKETQYF. The CDR3 bases are TGTGCCAGCAGCCCCAGTGGCCTGAAAGAGACCCAGTACTTC.

This chain links TRBV5-1 with TRBJ2-1; TRBD2 matches at 11 bases. Germline CDR1 reads SGHRS; CDR2 reads YFSETQ. This CDR3 is built from 16 residues. The ends lost 2 bases at V and 7 bases at J; junction bases unmatched: 8. The CDR3 nucleotides are TGCGCCAGCAGCTTAGGCCTAGCGGGGGGCCTGAATGAGCAGTTCTTC. This encodes CASSLGLAGGLNEQFF.

The J gene is TRBJ2-5, the V gene TRBV10-2; D gene ambiguous. CDR1 and CDR2 from the germline V gene are WSHSY and SAAADI. The CDR3 extends over 15 amino acids. V dropped 0 bases and J dropped 4 bases, with 12 bases sitting between them. This CDR3 is CASSESVSASETQYF. The CDR3 DNA reads as TGCGCCAGCAGTGAGTCGGTGTCAGCTTCAGAGACCCAGTACTTC.

J is TRBJ1-2 and V is TRBV5-6; TRBD1 might be the D (5 bases). V lost 6 bases, J lost 6 bases, and 9 bases lay in between. Germline V CDR1 and CDR2: SGHDT, YYEEEE. The CDR3 extends over 11 amino acids. Written as DNA, the CDR3 is TGTGCCAGCAAATTGGGGGATGGCTACACCTTC. It is translated as CASKLGDGYTF.

This clone was detected only once. The V call is TRBV29-1, the J call TRBJ2-1; D call uncertain. Germline V lookup: CDR1 SQVTM, CDR2 ANQGSEA. This CDR3 is 15 amino acids long. Trimming cost V 2 bases and J 0 bases, with 11 bases left between them. CDR3 region: CSVESGSSSYNEQFF. The CDR3 region has the DNA TGCAGCGTTGAATCAGGCAGTAGCTCCTACAATGAGCAGTTCTTC.

The chain employs TRBV30 and TRBJ2-2; the D gene is possibly TRBD1 (6 bases). The V and J ends lost 7 bases and 3 bases respectively, with 12 bases between them. CDR3 length: 13 amino acids. The germline V gene encodes CDR1 GTSNPN and CDR2 SVGIG (reference sequence). CDR3 bases: TGTGCCTCCCGACAGGAGGACACCGGGGAGCTGTTTTTT. This sequence encodes CASRQEDTGELFF.

The chain couples TRBV6-5 to TRBJ1-4; weak D call: TRBD1 (5 bases). From germline, CDR1 is MNHEY and CDR2 SVGAGI. The CDR3 is 16 amino acids. The V and J ends lost 4 bases and 10 bases respectively, with 22 bases between them. The CDR3 nucleotides read TGTGCCAGCAGTTCAACGTTACAGGCACGACCGGGAAAACTGTTTTTT. Translation: CASSSTLQARPGKLFF.

The chain employs TRBV29-1 and TRBJ2-5; TRBD2 matches 8 bases. The CDR3 extends over 15 amino acids. Per the germline V gene, CDR1 is SQVTM and CDR2 is ANQGSEA. CDR3 nucleotides: TGCAGTATAAAGGGGCTAGCGGGTTACCAAGAGACCCAGTACTTC. It translates to CSIKGLAGYQETQYF.

The gene calls are TRBV11-2 and TRBJ1-1, with 11 nucleotides matching TRBD1. The CDR3 has 17 amino acids. Germline V gives CDR1 SGHAT, CDR2 FQNNGV. J gave up 5 bases and V 5 bases, and 13 bases lay outside the gene matches. The CDR3 DNA sequence: TGTGCCAGCAGCCCTATGGGGGACAGGGGGATTAAGACTGAAGCTTTCTTT. This codes for CASSPMGDRGIKTEAFF.

The chain couples TRBV10-1 to TRBJ1-2; 8 nucleotides align to TRBD1. The CDR3 spans 14 residues. The J segment lost 8 bases and the V segment lost 0 bases, leaving 5 bases of the junction unmatched. Germline V CDR1 and CDR2: WNHNN, SYGVQD (reference sequence). The CDR3 here is CASSESPGQGGYTF. CDR3 nucleotide sequence: TGCGCCAGCAGTGAGTCGCCTGGACAGGGCGGCTACACCTTC.

V usage is TRBV29-1 and J usage is TRBJ2-1; TRBD2 aligns across 13 bases. V was pared by 6 bases and J by 5 bases, with 19 bases of the junction left unmatched. CDR3 length: 19 residues. Germline V gene lookup returns CDR1 SQVTM and CDR2 ANQGSEA. The CDR3 loop is CSVPLGGLAGFLMDNEQFF. The CDR3 nucleotides read TGCAGCGTCCCTTTAGGGGGACTAGCGGGATTCCTGATGGACAATGAGCAGTTCTTC.

The V gene is TRBV19, the J gene TRBJ2-7, with 8 bases aligning to TRBD1. Germline CDR1 LNHDA, CDR2 SQIVND (reference sequence). This CDR3 region has 14 residues. The J segment lost 4 bases and the V segment lost 5 bases, leaving 7 bases of the junction unmatched. CDR3 region: CASSGGQGRYEQYF. The CDR3 nucleotides read TGTGCCAGTAGTGGAGGACAGGGCAGGTACGAGCAGTACTTC.

V gene TRBV19 combines with J gene TRBJ2-3, with D unresolved. This CDR3 comprises 15 residues. V lost 1 base to trimming and J lost 2 bases, with 10 bases between them. The germline V gene encodes CDR1 LNHDA and CDR2 SQIVND (reference sequence). CDR3 amino acids: CASSIGRAVTDTQYF. Written as DNA, the CDR3 is TGTGCCAGTAGTATAGGTCGGGCGGTCACAGATACGCAGTATTTT.

The chain carries TRBV20-1 and TRBJ1-1; D is undetermined. The CDR3 has 10 residues. Germline CDR1 reads DFQATT; CDR2 reads SNEGSKA (reference sequence). The CDR3 nucleotides are TGCAGCGCTGGAAGGGCTCTCACTTTCTTT. It codes for CSAGRALTFF.

The chain carries TRBV19 and TRBJ2-7; 10 bases fit TRBD2. Germline values: CDR1 LNHDA, CDR2 SQIVND (reference sequence). The CDR3 covers 16 residues. The V gene end was trimmed by 0 bases and the J gene end by 5 bases; junction bases not matched to a gene: 7. CDR3: CASSIDFGLAVNEQYF. The CDR3 region has the DNA TGTGCCAGTAGTATAGATTTCGGACTAGCGGTCAACGAGCAGTACTTC.

Comments on this clone: Different DNA sequences within this sample yield the same CDR3. The chain has TRBV7-9 and TRBJ1-1; 7 bases align to TRBD1. This CDR3 comprises 14 residues. J lost 2 bases, V lost 1 base, and 1 base had no gene match. The V gene's germline CDR1 is SEHNR and CDR2 FQNEAQ (reference sequence). The CDR3 protein is CASSLEGANTEAFF. CDR3 nucleotide sequence: TGTGCCAGCAGCTTAGAGGGGGCAAACACTGAAGCTTTCTTT.

This clone was detected a few times. The V call is TRBV2, the J call TRBJ1-5; 8 nucleotides agree with TRBD1. J was trimmed by 3 bases and V by 7 bases; bases with no gene match: 5. Germline assignment: CDR1 SNHLY and CDR2 FYNNEI. The CDR3 runs 14 residues. DNA for the CDR3: TGTGCCAGCAACCCACAGGGGGACAATCAGCCCCAGCATTTT. This translates into CASNPQGDNQPQHF.

On this clone itself: This sample also contains other DNA sequences that code for the same CDR3. The gene calls are TRBV2 and TRBJ2-7; tentative D call: TRBD2 (6 bases). Deletions cut 4 bases from V and 4 bases from J, with 11 bases between. CDR1 SNHLY and CDR2 FYNNEI come from the germline V gene. The CDR3 length is 13 residues. CDR3 loop: CASSAGGNYEQYF. CDR3 DNA: TGTGCCAGCAGTGCTGGCGGGAATTACGAGCAGTACTTC.

This sequence joins TRBV29-1 and TRBJ2-3; 7 bases match TRBD2. The CDR3 runs 13 residues. With 7 bases clipped from V and 2 bases from J, the junction kept 6 bases outside the gene matches. The V gene's germline CDR1 is SQVTM and CDR2 ANQGSEA. For the CDR3, the DNA is TGCAGCGCCGGGGCGGGAGCCACAGATACGCAGTATTTT. Protein product: CSAGAGATDTQYF.

V and J are TRBV29-1 and TRBJ2-5; D is possibly TRBD2 (6 bases). Germline CDR1 is SQVTM and CDR2 is ANQGSEA. The V gene lost 6 bases and the J gene lost 0 bases, with 11 bases spanning the gap. This CDR3 is 13 amino acids long. CDR3 sequence: CSVALAYQETQYF. CDR3 DNA: TGCAGCGTCGCTCTAGCGTACCAAGAGACCCAGTACTTC.